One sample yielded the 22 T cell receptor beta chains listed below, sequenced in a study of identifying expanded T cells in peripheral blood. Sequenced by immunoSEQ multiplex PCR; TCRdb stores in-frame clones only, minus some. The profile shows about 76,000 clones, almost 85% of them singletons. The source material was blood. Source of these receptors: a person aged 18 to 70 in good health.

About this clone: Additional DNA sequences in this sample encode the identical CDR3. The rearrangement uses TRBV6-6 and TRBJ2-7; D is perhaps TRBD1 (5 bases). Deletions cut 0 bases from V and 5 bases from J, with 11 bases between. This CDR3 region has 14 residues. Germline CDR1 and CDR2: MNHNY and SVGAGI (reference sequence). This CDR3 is CASSYSGQGNEQYF. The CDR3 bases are TGTGCCAGCAGTTACTCTGGCCAGGGAAACGAGCAGTACTTC.

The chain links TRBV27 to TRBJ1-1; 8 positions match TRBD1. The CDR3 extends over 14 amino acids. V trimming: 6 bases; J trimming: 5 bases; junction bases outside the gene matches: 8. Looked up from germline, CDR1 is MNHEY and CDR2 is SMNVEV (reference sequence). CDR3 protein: CASSPDRGGTEAFF. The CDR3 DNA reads TGTGCCAGCAGCCCAGACAGGGGAGGAACTGAAGCTTTCTTT.

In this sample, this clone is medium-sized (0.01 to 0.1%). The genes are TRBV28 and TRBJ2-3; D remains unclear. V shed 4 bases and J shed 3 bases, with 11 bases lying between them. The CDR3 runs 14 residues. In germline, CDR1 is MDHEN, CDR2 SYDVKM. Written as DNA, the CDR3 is TGTGCCAGCAGTTACACGGATTTGACAGATACGCAGTATTTT. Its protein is CASSYTDLTDTQYF. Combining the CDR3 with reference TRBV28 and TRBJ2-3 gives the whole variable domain DVKVTQSSRYLVKRTGEKVFLECVQDMDHENMFWYRQDPGLGLRLIYFSYDVKMKEKGDIPEGYSVSREKKERFSLILESASTNQTSMYLCASSYTDLTDTQYFGPGTRLTVL.

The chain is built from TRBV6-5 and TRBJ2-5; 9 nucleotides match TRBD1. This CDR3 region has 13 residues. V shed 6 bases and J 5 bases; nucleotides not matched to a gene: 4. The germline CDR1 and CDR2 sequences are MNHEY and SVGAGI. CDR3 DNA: TGTGCCAGCAGCCAGGACAGGGGTGAGACCCAGTACTTC. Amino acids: CASSQDRGETQYF.

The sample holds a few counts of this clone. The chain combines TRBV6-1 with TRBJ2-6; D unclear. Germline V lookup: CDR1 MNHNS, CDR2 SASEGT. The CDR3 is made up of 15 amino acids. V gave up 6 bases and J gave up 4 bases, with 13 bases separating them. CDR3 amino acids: CASSLQSVGANVLTF. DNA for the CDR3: TGTGCCAGCAGCCTCCAGAGTGTGGGGGCCAACGTCCTGACTTTC.

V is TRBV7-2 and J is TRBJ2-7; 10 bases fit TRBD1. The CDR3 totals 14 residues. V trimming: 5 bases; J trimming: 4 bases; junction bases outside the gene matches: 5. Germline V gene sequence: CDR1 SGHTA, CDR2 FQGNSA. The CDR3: CASSQRTGGYEQYF. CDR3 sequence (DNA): TGTGCCAGCAGCCAACGGACAGGGGGGTACGAGCAGTACTTC.

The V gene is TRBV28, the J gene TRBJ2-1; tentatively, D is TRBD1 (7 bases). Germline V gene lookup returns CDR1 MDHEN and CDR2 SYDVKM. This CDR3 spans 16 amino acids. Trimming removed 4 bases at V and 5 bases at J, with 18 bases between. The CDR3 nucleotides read TGTGCCAGCAGTTCCCCAGGGGCAGGGGGGAACAATGAGCAGTTCTTC. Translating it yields CASSSPGAGGNNEQFF.

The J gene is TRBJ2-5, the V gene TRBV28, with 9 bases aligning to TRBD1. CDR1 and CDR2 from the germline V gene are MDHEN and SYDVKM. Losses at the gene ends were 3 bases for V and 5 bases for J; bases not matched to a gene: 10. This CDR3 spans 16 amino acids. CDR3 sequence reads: CASSLASGTGRETQYF. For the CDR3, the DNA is TGTGCCAGCAGTTTGGCGTCCGGGACAGGGCGGGAGACCCAGTACTTC.

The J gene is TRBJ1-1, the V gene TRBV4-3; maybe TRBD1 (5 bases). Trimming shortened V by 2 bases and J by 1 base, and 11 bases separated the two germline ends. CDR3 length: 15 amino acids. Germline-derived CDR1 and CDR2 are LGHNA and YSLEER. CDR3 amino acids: CASSQRLTENTEAFF. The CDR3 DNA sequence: TGCGCCAGCAGCCAAAGATTGACAGAGAACACTGAAGCTTTCTTT.

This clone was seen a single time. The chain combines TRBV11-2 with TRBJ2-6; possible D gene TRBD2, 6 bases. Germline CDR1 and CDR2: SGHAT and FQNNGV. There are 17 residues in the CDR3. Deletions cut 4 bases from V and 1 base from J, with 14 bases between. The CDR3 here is CASSSGTGESGANVLTF. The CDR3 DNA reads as TGTGCCAGCAGCTCAGGGACGGGGGAGTCTGGGGCCAACGTCCTGACTTTC.

The CDR3 DNA reads as TGCGCCAGCTCTGGTTTTACTCAGAGAAACTATGGCTACACCTTC. Encoded protein: CASSGFTQRNYGYTF. This chain links TRBV4-3 with TRBJ1-2; D not certain. V lost 8 bases, J lost 2 bases, and 18 bases lay in between. The CDR3 sequence is 15 residues long. Germline-derived CDR1 and CDR2 are LGHNA and YSLEER.

CDR3 protein: CASSVGGQGYGYTF. For the CDR3, the DNA is TGTGCCAGCAGCGTAGGGGGGCAGGGCTATGGCTACACCTTC. This chain connects TRBV9 to TRBJ1-2; tentative D call: TRBD1 (6 bases). The germline V gene encodes CDR1 SGDLS and CDR2 YYNGEE. Trimming left V 0 bases short and J 4 bases short, with 10 bases between. The CDR3 spans 14 residues.

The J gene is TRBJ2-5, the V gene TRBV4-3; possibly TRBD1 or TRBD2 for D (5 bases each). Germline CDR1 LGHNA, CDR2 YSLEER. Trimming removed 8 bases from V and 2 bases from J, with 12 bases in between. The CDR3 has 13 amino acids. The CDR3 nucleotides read TGCGCCAGCTCTCGGGGCAGGCAAGAGACCCAGTACTTC. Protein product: CASSRGRQETQYF.

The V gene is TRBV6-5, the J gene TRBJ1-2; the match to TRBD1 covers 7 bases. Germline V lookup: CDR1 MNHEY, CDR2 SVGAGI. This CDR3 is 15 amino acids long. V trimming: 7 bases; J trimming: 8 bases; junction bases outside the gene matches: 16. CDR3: CASKTRDSLLKGYTF. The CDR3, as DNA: TGTGCCAGCAAAACCCGGGACAGTCTGTTGAAAGGCTACACCTTC.

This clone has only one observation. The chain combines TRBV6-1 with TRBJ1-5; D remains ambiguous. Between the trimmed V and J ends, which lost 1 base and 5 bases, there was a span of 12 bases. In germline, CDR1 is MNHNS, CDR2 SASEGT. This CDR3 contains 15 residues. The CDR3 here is CASSEGLRRDQPQHF. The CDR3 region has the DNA TGTGCCAGCAGTGAAGGGTTGCGGCGGGATCAGCCCCAGCATTTT.

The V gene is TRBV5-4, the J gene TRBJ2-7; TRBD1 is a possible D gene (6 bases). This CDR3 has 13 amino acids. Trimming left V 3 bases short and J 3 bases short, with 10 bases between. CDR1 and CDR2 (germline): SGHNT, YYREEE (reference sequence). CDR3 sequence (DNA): TGTGCCAGCAGCTCCGTGGACAGCTACGAGCAGTACTTC. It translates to CASSSVDSYEQYF. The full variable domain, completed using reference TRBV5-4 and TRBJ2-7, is ETGVTQSPTHLIKTRGQQVTLRCSSQSGHNTVSWYQQALGQGPQFIFQYYREEENGRGNFPPRFSGLQFPNYSSELNVNALELDDSALYLCASSSVDSYEQYFGPGTRLTVT.

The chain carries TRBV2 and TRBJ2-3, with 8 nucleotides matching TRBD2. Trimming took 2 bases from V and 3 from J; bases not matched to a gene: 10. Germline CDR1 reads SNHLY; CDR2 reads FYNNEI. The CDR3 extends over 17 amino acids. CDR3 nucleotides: TGTGCCAGCAGTGAAAGGCGAGCGGGAGTACGGACAGATACGCAGTATTTT. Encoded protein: CASSERRAGVRTDTQYF.

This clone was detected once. CDR3 coding DNA: TGTGCCAGTAGTACAGAGAGACAAGAGACCCAGTACTTC. It translates to CASSTERQETQYF. This chain links TRBV19 with TRBJ2-5; D is ambiguous. CDR3 size: 13 residues. The germline gives CDR1 LNHDA, CDR2 SQIVND (reference sequence). The V end lost 4 bases, the J end lost 2 bases, and 8 bases lay between the germline ends.

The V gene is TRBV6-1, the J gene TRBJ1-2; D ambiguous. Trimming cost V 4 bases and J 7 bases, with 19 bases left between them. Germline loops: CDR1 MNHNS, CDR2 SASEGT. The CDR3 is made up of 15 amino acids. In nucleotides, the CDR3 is TGTGCCAGCAGTGGGTCCCAGAGCAGGCTAGGTGGCTACACCTTC. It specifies CASSGSQSRLGGYTF.

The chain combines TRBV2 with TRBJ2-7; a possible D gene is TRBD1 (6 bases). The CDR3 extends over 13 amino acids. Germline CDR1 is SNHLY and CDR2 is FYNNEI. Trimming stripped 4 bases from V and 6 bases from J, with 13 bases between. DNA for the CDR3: TGTGCCAGCAGTGGAGAGGGGGAGTCCGAGCAGTACTTC. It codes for CASSGEGESEQYF.

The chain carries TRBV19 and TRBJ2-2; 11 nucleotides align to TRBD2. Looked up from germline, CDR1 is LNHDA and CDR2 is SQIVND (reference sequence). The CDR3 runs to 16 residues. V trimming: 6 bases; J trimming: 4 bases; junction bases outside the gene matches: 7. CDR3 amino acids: CASSRLAGGSTGELFF. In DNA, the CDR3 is TGTGCCAGTAGCCGCCTAGCGGGAGGCTCCACCGGGGAGCTGTTTTTT.

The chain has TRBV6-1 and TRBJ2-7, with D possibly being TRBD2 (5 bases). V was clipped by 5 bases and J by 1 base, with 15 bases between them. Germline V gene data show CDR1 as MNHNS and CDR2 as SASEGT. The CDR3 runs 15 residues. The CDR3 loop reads CASSRLTGYSYEQYF. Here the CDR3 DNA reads TGTGCCAGCAGTCGTCTAACGGGATATTCCTACGAGCAGTACTTC.